This TCR beta chain was documented in a study of human T cells and chemical hapten exposure. Time point indicated: patch test 1, 2 weeks after DPC sensitization. The treatment denotes: therapeutic diphenylcyclopropenone sensitization with weekly scalp DPC. This clonotype came up a few times. V dropped 2 bases and J dropped 6 bases, with 11 bases sitting between them. This CDR3 region has 13 residues. CDR1 and CDR2 from the germline V gene are MNHEY and SVGAGI. TCRdb reprocessed the RACE reads via MiXCR and lists one record per CDR3 protein. The sample lists nearly 350,000 distinct CDR3 sequences, around 7% seen once, with less than 10% in the top ten.

The receptor's source is a woman younger than 35 with alopecia areata. Some clones in this sample may be carry-over from other donors' samples. The J gene is TRBJ2-7, the V gene TRBV6-5; D is uncertain. Here the sequenced sample was whole blood, taken in connection with sensitization to the hapten diphenylcyclopropenone (DPC). This CDR3 is CASSYGPSGEQYF. The CDR3 bases are TGTGCCAGCAGTTACGGGCCGTCGGGCGAGCAGTACTTC.